Below, 20 T cell receptor beta chains from the same sample are listed, as sequenced in a study of blood T cell repertoires in COVID-19. TCRdb's copy holds only in-frame clones and misses some; the assay was immunoSEQ multiplex PCR. The sample lists over 200,000 clones, 80% to 90% occurring once. The sequenced sample was PBMCs or T cells enriched from blood (not recorded which). These receptors were obtained from a woman in her fifties or sixties who had recovered from COVID-19.

This chain connects TRBV2 to TRBJ2-5; TRBD1 might be the D (5 bases). Trimming removed 3 bases at V and 3 bases at J, with 8 bases between. Germline V gene data show CDR1 as SNHLY and CDR2 as FYNNEI. The CDR3 loop spans 13 amino acids. The CDR3 sequence: CASSDSREETQYF. DNA of the CDR3: TGTGCCAGCAGTGATTCCAGGGAAGAGACCCAGTACTTC.

This clone came up a few times. The chain is built from TRBV7-9 and TRBJ1-2, with unresolved D. The CDR3 covers 13 residues. V lost 1 base, J lost 2 bases, and 5 bases lay in between. Per the germline V gene, CDR1 is SEHNR and CDR2 is FQNEAQ (reference sequence). CDR3 region: CASSLEQNYGYTF. In DNA, the CDR3 is TGTGCCAGCAGCTTAGAACAAAACTATGGCTACACCTTC.

The genes are TRBV30 and TRBJ2-7; D possibly corresponds to TRBD1 (5 bases). The V gene's germline CDR1 is GTSNPN and CDR2 SVGIG (reference sequence). V was clipped by 3 bases and J by 5 bases, with 17 bases between them. The CDR3 covers 14 residues. CDR3 nucleotide sequence: TGTGCCTGGAGACAGCGCCCGTCACAGGACGAGCAGTACTTC. Protein sequence: CAWRQRPSQDEQYF.

DNA for the CDR3: TGTGCCAGCAGCTCCAGCATCCCGGGACTAGCGAAAGAGTCAGCAGATACGCAGTATTTT. Translating it yields CASSSSIPGLAKESADTQYF. The chain recombines TRBV7-6 with TRBJ2-3; the match to TRBD2 covers 10 bases. The CDR3 spans 20 residues. Germline V CDR1 and CDR2: SGHVS, FNYEAQ. The junction had 20 bases not matched to a gene; V was cut back by 4 bases and J by 4 bases.

In regard to this clone: Distinct nucleotide sequences in the sample also encode this CDR3. V and J are TRBV11-2 and TRBJ2-7; 11 nucleotides align to TRBD2. The CDR3 extends over 15 amino acids. Per the germline V gene, CDR1 is SGHAT and CDR2 is FQNNGV. Trimming at V came to 1 base and at J to 4 bases, leaving 3 bases not matched to a gene. The CDR3: CASSLVAGGTYEQYF. DNA of the CDR3: TGTGCCAGCAGCTTAGTAGCGGGAGGGACTTACGAGCAGTACTTC.

J is TRBJ1-2 and V is TRBV9; a weak D match, TRBD1 (6 bases). V lost 3 bases to trimming and J lost 4 bases, with 16 bases between them. Germline CDR1 reads SGDLS; CDR2 reads YYNGEE. There are 15 residues in the CDR3. CDR3 in amino acids: CASSAGLGAVYGYTF. CDR3 DNA: TGTGCCAGCAGCGCGGGTCTGGGGGCGGTCTATGGCTACACCTTC.

The chain links TRBV6-6 to TRBJ2-7, with no clear D. CDR3 length: 14 amino acids. Trimming removed 2 bases at V and 3 bases at J, with 11 bases between. Germline loops: CDR1 MNHNY, CDR2 SVGAGI (reference sequence). The CDR3 sequence is CASSYDSGNYEQYF. The CDR3 nucleotides read TGTGCCAGCAGTTACGATTCGGGTAACTACGAGCAGTACTTC.

The chain joins TRBV5-1 to TRBJ1-2, with TRBD1 as a possible D gene (6 bases). This CDR3 region has 12 residues. Trimming cost V 5 bases and J 4 bases, with 9 bases left between them. Germline V lookup: CDR1 SGHRS, CDR2 YFSETQ. The CDR3 nucleotides are TGCGCCAGCAGTGGACAGCTCTATGGCTACACCTTC. Encoded protein: CASSGQLYGYTF.

Comments on this clone: One end of the junction does not line up with germline, which may come from a read error. The rearrangement joins TRBV7-7 to TRBJ2-3, with 9 nucleotides matching TRBD2. Germline CDR1 SSHAT, CDR2 FNYEAQ (reference sequence). CDR3 length: 16 residues. The chain's CDR3 is CASSVLGGRAGDTQYF. The CDR3 nucleotides read TGTGCTAGCAGCGTACTCGGCGGGAGGGCGGGAGATACGCAGTATTTT.

This rearrangement joins TRBV7-2 to TRBJ2-7, with a possible D match to TRBD1 (6 bases). CDR1 is SGHTA, CDR2 FQGNSA, per germline. V was shortened by 5 bases and J by 2 bases, with 13 bases between the two germline ends. CDR3 length: 14 amino acids. CDR3 coding DNA: TGTGCCAGCAGCCGGGACACCGAAGCCTACGAGCAGTACTTC. Translation: CASSRDTEAYEQYF.

This sequence joins TRBV28 and TRBJ1-6, with unresolved D. Germline V CDR1 and CDR2: MDHEN, SYDVKM. Trimming removed 11 bases from V and 3 bases from J, with 11 bases in between. This CDR3 is 13 amino acids long. The CDR3 sequence: CACEEYYNSPLHF. The CDR3 coding sequence is TGTGCCTGCGAAGAATACTATAATTCACCCCTCCACTTT.

This sequence joins TRBV5-5 and TRBJ2-1; D is unclear. V shed 4 bases and J shed 2 bases, with 13 bases lying between them. This CDR3 is 15 amino acids long. Germline V CDR1 and CDR2: SGHKS, YYEKEE (reference sequence). The CDR3, as DNA: TGTGCCAGCAGCGGTGAGTCAGGCCCCTACAATGAGCAGTTCTTC. It codes for CASSGESGPYNEQFF.

The chain uses TRBV7-8 and TRBJ2-7; D may be TRBD2 (5 bases). The CDR3 contains 14 residues. The germline V and J ends were trimmed by 1 base and 3 bases, with 10 bases remaining between them. Per germline, CDR1 SGHVS and CDR2 FQNEAQ. CDR3 residues: CASSLGAANYEQYF. DNA for the CDR3: TGTGCCAGCAGCTTAGGAGCGGCGAACTACGAGCAGTACTTC.

The chain links TRBV18 to TRBJ2-7, with D perhaps matching TRBD1 (6 bases). The CDR3 is 13 residues long. Between the trimmed V and J ends, which lost 5 bases and 6 bases, there was a span of 14 bases. Looked up from germline, CDR1 is KGHSH and CDR2 is LQKENI. The CDR3 region is CASSETSGAEQYF. CDR3 coding DNA: TGTGCCAGCTCAGAAACCTCAGGGGCCGAGCAGTACTTC.

The V and J genes are TRBV7-9 and TRBJ1-3; D uncertain. The V gene lost 3 bases and the J gene lost 0 bases, with 9 bases spanning the gap. The CDR3 covers 15 residues. Germline CDR1 is SEHNR and CDR2 is FQNEAQ (reference sequence). Written as DNA, the CDR3 is TGTGCCAGCAGCTTGTCTTTAGACTCTGGAAACACCATATATTTT. Encoded protein: CASSLSLDSGNTIYF.

The chain employs TRBV6-2 or TRBV6-3 and TRBJ2-2; possible D gene TRBD1, 6 bases. Trimming pared 4 bases from V and 1 base from J, leaving 10 bases between. CDR3 length: 15 residues. Germline CDR1 reads MNHEY; CDR2 reads SVGEGT. DNA for the CDR3: TGTGCCAGCAGTTCGGGACAATTGAACACCGGGGAGCTGTTTTTT. It translates to CASSSGQLNTGELFF.

The chain carries TRBV2 and TRBJ1-6; possible D gene TRBD1, 5 bases. The CDR3 is 16 residues long. Germline V gives CDR1 SNHLY, CDR2 FYNNEI. The V end lost 5 bases, the J end lost 10 bases, and 21 bases lay between the germline ends. The chain's CDR3 is CASSRRTLGIESPLHF. The CDR3 region has the DNA TGTGCCAGCAGTAGAAGGACACTCGGAATAGAATCACCCCTCCACTTT.

The rearrangement uses TRBV7-9 and TRBJ1-5, with a weak D call TRBD1 (6 bases). CDR3 length: 17 residues. Germline V gene data show CDR1 as SEHNR and CDR2 as FQNEAQ (reference sequence). The ends were cut back, 5 bases at V and 0 bases at J, with 17 bases in the middle. DNA for the CDR3: TGTGCCAGCAGCCGAGCAGGGGTTGCACATAGCAATCAGCCCCAGCATTTT. Translated: CASSRAGVAHSNQPQHF.

The CDR3 protein is CASSTLGLIGNTIYF. As DNA, the CDR3 is TGTGCCAGTAGTACCCTCGGACTGATCGGAAACACCATATATTTT. The V call is TRBV19, the J call TRBJ1-3; D is uncertain. V was trimmed by 4 bases and J by 4 bases, leaving 14 bases between them. The CDR3 is made up of 15 amino acids. Germline V gene sequence: CDR1 LNHDA, CDR2 SQIVND (reference sequence).

This chain connects TRBV6-4 to TRBJ2-1; the match to TRBD2 covers 12 bases. The CDR3 totals 16 residues. J gave up 7 bases and V 6 bases, and 10 bases lay outside the gene matches. Germline V gene sequence: CDR1 MRHNA, CDR2 SNTAGT. DNA of the CDR3: TGTGCCAGCAGCCTCCACGGACTAGCGGGATCGAATGAGCAGTTCTTC. As protein: CASSLHGLAGSNEQFF.